This is a list of T cell receptor beta chains from one sample in a study of cytomegalovirus exposure and HLA in healthy donors. The table came from immunoSEQ multiplex PCR; TCRdb's copy has only in-frame clones and leaves some out. This sample has 150,000 or so clones, with 76% found just once. The source material was PBMCs. Receptors were obtained from a female donor in good health and CMV-seronegative. Each CDR3 is given with its conserved first and last residue. The order of the fields is clone size, V gene, D gene, J gene, CDR3 protein, CDR3 DNA. The D gene is left open where the match is weak. Clone size is given for some rows only: seen once, a few or many times, or a class if the clone is expanded.

NA,TRBV10-3,NA,TRBJ1-1,CAIGDRQDTEAFF,TGTGCCATCGGCGACCGGCAGGACACTGAAGCTTTCTTT
few,TRBV15,TRBD1,TRBJ1-1,CATSRPDRGEVFF,TGTGCCACCAGCAGACCAGACAGGGGCGAGGTTTTCTTT
once,TRBV7-8,NA,TRBJ1-1,CASSLLGGVNTEAFF,TGTGCCAGCAGCTTATTGGGGGGAGTGAACACTGAAGCTTTCTTT
NA,TRBV9,NA,TRBJ2-3,CASGPGSTDTQYF,TGTGCCAGCGGCCCGGGAAGCACAGATACGCAGTATTTT
NA,TRBV5-4,NA,TRBJ2-7,CASSLRNSGEQYF,TGTGCCAGCAGCCTCCGGAATTCAGGCGAGCAGTACTTC
NA,TRBV5-4,NA,TRBJ2-2,CASSPPPGATNTGELFF,TGTGCCAGCAGCCCTCCGCCGGGAGCGACGAACACCGGGGAGCTGTTTTTT
NA,TRBV19,NA,TRBJ1-2,CASSIALSGDYGYTF,TGTGCCAGTAGTATAGCCCTCTCAGGGGACTATGGCTACACCTTC
NA,TRBV7-9,TRBD2,TRBJ2-3,CASSLSGRARGDTDTQYF,TGTGCCAGCAGCTTAAGCGGGAGGGCTAGAGGGGACACAGATACGCAGTATTTT
few,TRBV29-1,NA,TRBJ1-2,CSVPDGYTF,TGCAGCGTTCCGGATGGCTACACCTTC
NA,TRBV9,NA,TRBJ2-7,CASSVDGPYEQYF,TGTGCCAGCAGCGTAGATGGCCCCTACGAGCAGTACTTC
once,TRBV4-3,NA,TRBJ1-6,CASSQDGTGYSPLHF,TGCGCCAGCAGCCAAGACGGAACGGGGTATTCACCCCTCCACTTT
NA,TRBV7-6,NA,TRBJ2-3,CASSLDSGGTDTQYF,TGTGCCAGCAGCTTAGACTCGGGGGGCACAGATACGCAGTATTTT
NA,TRBV7-9,TRBD1,TRBJ1-2,CASSLADRVNGYTF,TGTGCCAGCAGCTTAGCAGACAGGGTAAATGGCTACACCTTC
NA,TRBV30,TRBD1,TRBJ2-7,CAWKGQGTYEQYF,TGTGCCTGGAAGGGACAGGGGACCTACGAGCAGTACTTC
NA,TRBV10-3,TRBD2,TRBJ2-3,CATRTSTVPTDTQYF,TGTGCCACCAGGACTAGCACGGTCCCCACAGATACGCAGTATTTT
NA,TRBV18,NA,TRBJ2-7,CASSPFGGRHEQYF,TGTGCCAGCTCACCCTTTGGGGGGAGGCACGAGCAGTACTTC
NA,TRBV2,NA,TRBJ2-2,CASSVRRNTGELFF,TGTGCCAGCAGTGTCAGGAGGAACACCGGGGAGCTATTTTTT
NA,TRBV5-6,NA,TRBJ2-5,CASRYAGIQETQYF,TGTGCCAGCAGGTATGCCGGGATTCAAGAGACCCAGTACTTC
once,TRBV9,TRBD2,TRBJ2-1,CASSVAKSGRSSYNEQFF,TGTGCCAGCAGCGTAGCTAAGAGCGGGAGGAGCTCCTACAATGAGCAGTTCTTC
NA,TRBV5-1,NA,TRBJ2-7,CASSLETLHYEQYF,TGCGCCAGCAGCTTGGAAACGCTACACTACGAGCAGTACTTC
NA,TRBV29-1,TRBD2,TRBJ2-5,CSVLAGGQETQYF,TGCAGCGTTTTAGCGGGAGGCCAAGAGACCCAGTACTTC
NA,TRBV7-2,TRBD1,TRBJ2-7,CASSIEQGIEQYF,TGTGCCAGCAGCATCGAACAGGGGATCGAGCAGTACTTC
NA,TRBV21-1,NA,TRBJ1-2,CGSSKWRQLASYGYTF,TGTGGCAGCAGCAAATGGAGACAGTTAGCCTCCTATGGCTACACCTTC
NA,TRBV19,TRBD2,TRBJ2-1,CASSISGRASYNEQFF,TGTGCCAGTAGTATTTCCGGGAGGGCCTCCTACAATGAGCAGTTCTTC
once,TRBV11-1,TRBD1,TRBJ2-5,CASLGQGEETQYF,TGTGCCAGCTTAGGACAGGGGGAAGAGACCCAGTACTTC
NA,TRBV30,TRBD2,TRBJ2-3,CAWSRPNFFGGAGDTQYF,TGTGCCTGGAGTCGACCTAATTTCTTCGGGGGGGCGGGAGATACGCAGTATTTT
NA,TRBV25-1,NA,TRBJ2-5,CASSEWPGQETQYF,TGTGCCAGCAGTGAATGGCCAGGCCAAGAGACCCAGTACTTC
NA,TRBV28,NA,TRBJ1-3,CASSSPGGGAGNTIYF,TGTGCCAGCAGCTCACCCGGCGGGGGCGCAGGAAACACCATATATTTT
NA,TRBV7-7,TRBD1,TRBJ2-3,CASSTTGADTQYF,TGTGCTAGCAGCACAACAGGGGCAGATACGCAGTATTTT
few,TRBV29-1,NA,TRBJ2-7,CSVATQPASPEQYF,TGCAGCGTTGCCACCCAGCCAGCGTCGCCGGAGCAGTACTTC
once,TRBV29-1,TRBD2,TRBJ2-7,CSVILADSYEQYF,TGCAGCGTTATACTAGCGGACTCCTACGAGCAGTACTTC
NA,TRBV4-1,TRBD2,TRBJ2-5,CASSPFPSGGLQETQYF,TGCGCCAGCAGCCCCTTCCCAAGCGGGGGACTACAAGAGACCCAGTACTTC
few,TRBV2,TRBD1,TRBJ1-5,CASSAGQGNQPQHF,TGTGCCAGCAGTGCCGGACAGGGCAATCAGCCCCAGCATTTT
NA,TRBV11-2,NA,TRBJ2-5,CASSLSLETQYF,TGTGCCAGCAGCCTGTCCCTTGAGACCCAGTACTTC
NA,TRBV10-3,NA,TRBJ1-5,CAISESGHNQPQHF,TGTGCCATCAGTGAGTCGGGACACAATCAGCCCCAGCATTTT
few,TRBV19,NA,TRBJ2-7,CASSMAAGYEQYF,TGTGCCAGTAGTATGGCGGCCGGGTACGAGCAGTACTTC